Presented here are 24 T cell receptor beta chains from one specimen sequenced in a study of beta chain features in type 1 diabetes. Expressed TCRB transcripts were sequenced because the entire RNA isolate underwent reverse transcription. The assay was immunoSEQ multiplex PCR, and TCRdb's table has in-frame clones only and misses some. The top ten clones hold 0.65% of a sample with 130,000 or so clones, about 9.7% of them seen once. The sequenced sample was central memory CD4+ T cells from blood. The receptors shown here come from a woman in her 40s in good health.

The J gene is TRBJ2-7, the V gene TRBV25-1; 7 bases line up with TRBD1. J lost 6 bases, V lost 8 bases, and 7 bases had no gene match. Germline CDR1 is MGHDK and CDR2 is SYGVNS. The CDR3 covers 12 residues. The CDR3, as DNA: TGTGCCAGCGGTCGACAGGGACGCGAGCAGTACTTC. It specifies CASGRQGREQYF.

The chain has TRBV9 and TRBJ2-5; the match to TRBD1 covers 9 bases. The germline gives CDR1 SGDLS, CDR2 YYNGEE. V shed 4 bases and J 4 bases; nucleotides not matched to a gene: 8. CDR3 length: 15 amino acids. CDR3 amino acids: CASSLGTGYGETQYF. The DNA of the CDR3 is TGTGCCAGCAGCCTTGGGACAGGGTATGGAGAGACCCAGTACTTC.

This clone showed up just a few times. This chain uses TRBV18 with TRBJ2-1, with 7 nucleotides matching TRBD2. The ends lost 1 base at V and 5 bases at J; junction bases unmatched: 5. The CDR3 is made up of 15 amino acids. The germline gives CDR1 KGHSH, CDR2 LQKENI. Written as DNA, the CDR3 is TGTGCCAGCTCACCACGGGCTAGCGGTGACAATGAGCAGTTCTTC. Translated, it gives CASSPRASGDNEQFF.

This clone showed up many times. J is TRBJ1-2 and V is TRBV7-9, with a tentative D call TRBD1 (6 bases). V lost 2 bases, J lost 8 bases, and 9 bases lay in between. Germline V gene lookup returns CDR1 SEHNR and CDR2 FQNEAQ (reference sequence). The CDR3 totals 12 residues. The CDR3 reads CASSLSTGGYTF. CDR3 DNA sequence: TGTGCCAGCAGCTTATCAACAGGGGGCTACACCTTC. Based on the CDR3 plus reference TRBV7-9 and TRBJ1-2, the full variable domain is DTGVSQNPRHKITKRGQNVTFRCDPISEHNRLYWYRQTLGQGPEFLTYFQNEAQLEKSRLLSDRFSAERPKGSFSTLEIQRTEQGDSAMYLCASSLSTGGYTFGSGTRLTVV.

This clone was picked up a small number of times. This chain joins TRBV2 and TRBJ2-3, with a weak D call TRBD2 (6 bases). The CDR3 totals 15 residues. V was clipped by 2 bases and J by 4 bases, with 13 bases between them. CDR1 is SNHLY and CDR2 is FYNNEI in the germline V gene. CDR3 sequence (DNA): TGTGCCAGCAGTGAACTAGCGCAAGGTTCAGATACGCAGTATTTT. Protein sequence: CASSELAQGSDTQYF.

CDR3 loop: CASSRGTSGTEEQYF. CDR3 nucleotide sequence: TGCGCCAGCAGCCGAGGGACTAGCGGGACCGAGGAGCAGTACTTC. This chain joins TRBV4-3 and TRBJ2-7; TRBD2 agrees at 13 bases. Losses at the gene ends were 4 bases for V and 7 bases for J; bases not matched to a gene: 7. CDR1 is LGHNA, CDR2 YSLEER, per germline. This CDR3 has 15 amino acids.

This clone was observed many times. The chain carries TRBV12-5 and TRBJ1-1; D uncertain. The CDR3 is made up of 12 amino acids. Germline CDR1 reads LGHNT; CDR2 reads FRNRAP. V gave up 2 bases and J gave up 4 bases, with 5 bases separating them. As DNA, the CDR3 is TGTGCTAGTGGTTTGTCGGGCACTGAAGCTTTCTTT. Translated: CASGLSGTEAFF.

Only a few counts were recorded for this clone. The chain combines TRBV2 with TRBJ2-5; perhaps TRBD2 as D (6 bases). Germline CDR1 SNHLY, CDR2 FYNNEI. V was cut by 6 bases and J by 4 bases, with 12 bases left in between. The CDR3 has 13 amino acids. CDR3 coding DNA: TGTGCCAGCAGCAAGGGACTCCGAGAGACCCAGTACTTC. This gives the protein CASSKGLRETQYF.

This chain joins TRBV2 and TRBJ1-6; D remains unclear. This CDR3 has 14 amino acids. V dropped 6 bases and J dropped 0 bases, with 6 bases sitting between them. CDR1 SNHLY and CDR2 FYNNEI come from the germline V gene. In nucleotides, the CDR3 is TGTGCCAGCAGGGTGAGCTCCTATAATTCACCCCTCCACTTT. The encoded protein is CASRVSSYNSPLHF.

The chain has TRBV5-1 and TRBJ2-5, with D perhaps matching TRBD1 (6 bases). CDR1 and CDR2 from the germline V gene are SGHRS and YFSETQ. The V end lost 6 bases, the J end lost 1 base, and 7 bases lay between the germline ends. The CDR3 is 12 amino acids. The CDR3 protein is CASKDSQETQYF. The CDR3 DNA follows: TGCGCCAGCAAGGACAGCCAAGAGACCCAGTACTTC.

This clone came up a few times. The rearrangement uses TRBV19 and TRBJ2-5, with a possible D match to TRBD1 (6 bases). CDR1 LNHDA and CDR2 SQIVND come from the germline V gene (reference sequence). Deletions cut 6 bases from V and 5 bases from J, with 13 bases between. The length of the CDR3 is 13 residues. The CDR3 DNA reads as TGTGCCAGTAGCACCCGACAGGTTGAGACCCAGTACTTC. This translates into CASSTRQVETQYF.

V is TRBV18 and J is TRBJ2-1; tentatively, D is TRBD2 (6 bases). The CDR3 spans 16 residues. V was shortened by 5 bases and J by 0 bases, with 14 bases between the two germline ends. The germline V gene encodes CDR1 KGHSH and CDR2 LQKENI. CDR3 sequence: CASSVGGEGSYNEQFF. The CDR3, as DNA: TGTGCCAGCTCAGTCGGGGGTGAGGGCTCCTACAATGAGCAGTTCTTC.

CDR3 in amino acids: CAIESGGDEQFF. CDR3 nucleotides: TGTGCCATCGAGTCGGGGGGAGATGAGCAGTTCTTC. The genes are TRBV10-3 and TRBJ2-1, with 7 positions matching TRBD2. Trimming took 8 bases from V and 8 from J; bases not matched to a gene: 6. This CDR3 is built from 12 residues. The germline V gene has CDR1 ENHRY and CDR2 SYGVKD.

This chain uses TRBV6-6 with TRBJ1-1, with unresolved D. V dropped 5 bases and J dropped 6 bases, with 16 bases sitting between them. This CDR3 is 14 amino acids long. CDR1 is MNHNY and CDR2 is SVGAGI in the germline V gene (reference sequence). The DNA of the CDR3 is TGTGCCAGCAGTGAGGGCCCCTCCCGCGCTGAAGCTTTCTTT. This encodes CASSEGPSRAEAFF.

The rearrangement joins TRBV4-2 to TRBJ1-5; no clear D gene. Germline CDR1 and CDR2: LGHNA and YNFKEQ. The CDR3 extends over 13 amino acids. The ends were cut back, 5 bases at V and 4 bases at J, with 9 bases in the middle. This CDR3 is CASSFGGNQPQHF. The CDR3 nucleotides are TGTGCCAGCAGCTTTGGCGGGAATCAGCCCCAGCATTTT.

The V call is TRBV5-6, the J call TRBJ2-3; D possibly corresponds to TRBD2 (5 bases). Germline CDR1 SGHDT, CDR2 YYEEEE. This CDR3 contains 14 residues. Between the trimmed V and J ends, which lost 1 base and 4 bases, there was a span of 10 bases. The CDR3 nucleotides are TGTGCCAGCAGCTTGAGTTCCGGGGCAGATACGCAGTATTTT. Its translation: CASSLSSGADTQYF. Variable domain in full (rest from reference TRBV5-6 and TRBJ2-3): DAGVTQSPTHLIKTRGQQVTLRCSPKSGHDTVSWYQQALGQGPQFIFQYYEEEERQRGNFPDRFSGHQFPNYSSELNVNALLLGDSALYLCASSLSSGADTQYFGPGTRLTVL.

This clone was seen a few times. The rearrangement joins TRBV6-5 to TRBJ2-3; D not resolved. The CDR3 consists of 14 residues. The V gene lost 4 bases and the J gene lost 1 base, with 9 bases spanning the gap. Germline V gene sequence: CDR1 MNHEY, CDR2 SVGAGI. CDR3 protein: CASSSRVGTDTQYF. CDR3 nucleotide sequence: TGTGCCAGCAGTTCCCGGGTAGGCACAGATACGCAGTATTTT.

V and J are TRBV18 and TRBJ2-1; 8 nucleotides match TRBD2. The CDR3 is made up of 14 amino acids. Germline CDR1 is KGHSH and CDR2 is LQKENI. J lost 9 bases, V lost 8 bases, and 12 bases had no gene match. CDR3 sequence: CASLTSGGPGEQFF. CDR3 sequence (DNA): TGTGCCAGCCTGACTTCGGGGGGGCCTGGTGAGCAGTTCTTC. The full variable domain, rest sourced from reference TRBV18 and TRBJ2-1, is NAGVMQNPRHLVRRRGQEARLRCSPMKGHSHVYWYRQLPEEGLKFMVYLQKENIIDESGMPKERFSAEFPKEGPSILRIQQVVRGDSAAYFCASLTSGGPGEQFFGPGTRLTVL.

The chain carries TRBV28 and TRBJ1-2; 7 bases map to TRBD1. J was trimmed by 4 bases and V by 2 bases; bases with no gene match: 1. The germline gives CDR1 MDHEN, CDR2 SYDVKM. CDR3 length: 13 residues. The CDR3 DNA sequence: TGTGCCAGCAGTTTAAAGGGGGCCTATGGCTACACCTTC. It encodes CASSLKGAYGYTF.

This clone was picked up a small number of times. The genes are TRBV7-9 and TRBJ2-7; D possibly corresponds to TRBD1 (6 bases). This CDR3 has 19 amino acids. The V and J ends lost 3 bases and 0 bases respectively, with 24 bases between them. In germline, CDR1 is SEHNR, CDR2 FQNEAQ (reference sequence). The CDR3: CASSFSPSSGGQRSYEQYF. Written as DNA, the CDR3 is TGTGCCAGCAGCTTTTCGCCATCTTCTGGTGGACAGCGCTCCTACGAGCAGTACTTC.

V gene TRBV4-2 combines with J gene TRBJ2-7, with TRBD2 as a possible D gene (7 bases). The V end was cut by 1 base, the J end by 6 bases, with 13 bases between. Germline lookup yields CDR1 LGHNA and CDR2 YNFKEQ. CDR3 size: 14 residues. CDR3 coding DNA: TGTGCCAGCAGCCAAGTGGGGGGGCCTGGCGAGCAGTACTTC. Protein product: CASSQVGGPGEQYF.

The V gene is TRBV5-4, the J gene TRBJ2-6; TRBD2 is a possible D gene (5 bases). CDR3 size: 15 residues. The V and J ends lost 4 bases and 2 bases respectively, with 10 bases between them. CDR1 is SGHNT, CDR2 YYREEE, per germline (reference sequence). CDR3 sequence: CASSLKGAGANVLTF. CDR3 coding DNA: TGTGCCAGCAGCCTTAAGGGAGCTGGGGCCAACGTCCTGACTTTC.

This sequence joins TRBV27 and TRBJ1-2, with D possibly matching TRBD1 (5 bases). CDR3 size: 13 residues. Germline-derived CDR1 and CDR2 are MNHEY and SMNVEV (reference sequence). Trimming took off 3 bases at V and 4 bases at J, with 9 bases between the two ends. The CDR3 region has the DNA TGTGCCAGCAGTTTTGGGGGGAGCTATGGCTACACCTTC. It yields the protein CASSFGGSYGYTF.

The V call is TRBV27, the J call TRBJ1-2; 7 bases match TRBD1. The CDR3 sequence is 12 residues long. In germline, CDR1 is MNHEY, CDR2 SMNVEV (reference sequence). Trimming took 4 bases from V and 7 from J; bases not matched to a gene: 3. In DNA form, the CDR3 reads TGTGCCAGCAGTTCGACAGGGCGTGGCTACACCTTC. Its translation is CASSSTGRGYTF.